This entry is about one T cell receptor (beta chain). No antigen is known for it. This CDR3 comprises 14 residues. In germline, CDR1 is MNHEY, CDR2 SMNVEV (reference sequence). Trimming cost V 3 bases and J 5 bases, with 14 bases left between them. These data come from a study of cytomegalovirus exposure and HLA in healthy donors. Findings of the study overall: Common viral pathogens seemed to be connected with several of the most significant clusters, according to a later analysis.

The PCR ran on 60 Vbeta and 13 Jbeta primers. Assay: immunoSEQ multiplex PCR; the TCRdb copy retains only in-frame clones and omits some. The table includes about 210,000 clones, approximately 86% detected once. The V and J genes are TRBV27 and TRBJ2-7; D is perhaps TRBD1 (6 bases). This sequence originates from a woman between 25 and 40 years old in good health and CMV-seronegative. The sequenced material came from PBMCs. DNA of the CDR3: TGTGCCAGCAGTTTCCTCTACAGGGACCACGAGCAGTACTTC. It is translated as CASSFLYRDHEQYF.